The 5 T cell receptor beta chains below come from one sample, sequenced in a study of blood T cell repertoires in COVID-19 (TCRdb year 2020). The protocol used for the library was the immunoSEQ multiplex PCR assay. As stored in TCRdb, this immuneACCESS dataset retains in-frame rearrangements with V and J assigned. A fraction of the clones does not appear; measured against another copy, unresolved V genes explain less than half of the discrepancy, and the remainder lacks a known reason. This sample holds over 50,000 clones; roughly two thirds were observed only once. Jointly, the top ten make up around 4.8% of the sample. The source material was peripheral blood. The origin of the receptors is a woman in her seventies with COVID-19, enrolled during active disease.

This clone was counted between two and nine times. The CDR3: CASSRGSGDAFF. CDR3 DNA: TGTGCCAGCAGTCGAGGGTCGGGAGACGCTTTCTTT. The gene calls are TRBV6-2 or TRBV6-3 and TRBJ1-1; D call uncertain. Looked up from germline, CDR1 is MNHEY and CDR2 is SVGEGT. The CDR3 has 12 residues. The V end lost 5 bases, the J end lost 11 bases, and 15 bases lay between the germline ends.

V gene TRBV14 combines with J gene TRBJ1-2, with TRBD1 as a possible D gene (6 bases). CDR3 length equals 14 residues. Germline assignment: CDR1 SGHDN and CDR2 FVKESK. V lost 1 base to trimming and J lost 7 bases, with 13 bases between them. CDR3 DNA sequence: TGTGCCAGCAGCCAAGGGTTGACAGGTTCTGGCTACACCTTC. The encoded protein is CASSQGLTGSGYTF. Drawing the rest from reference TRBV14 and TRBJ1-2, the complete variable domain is EAGVTQFPSHSVIEKGQTVTLRCDPISGHDNLYWYRRVMGKEIKFLLHFVKESKQDESGMPNNRFLAERTGGTYSTLKVQPAELEDSGVYFCASSQGLTGSGYTFGSGTRLTVV.

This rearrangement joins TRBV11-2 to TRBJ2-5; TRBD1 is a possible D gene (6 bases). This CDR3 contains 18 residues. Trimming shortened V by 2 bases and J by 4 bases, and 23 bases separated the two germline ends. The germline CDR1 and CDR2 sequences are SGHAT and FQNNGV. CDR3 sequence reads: CASSLLGVIGGSRETQYF. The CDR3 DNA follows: TGTGCCAGCAGCTTACTCGGGGTGATAGGGGGTTCTAGAGAGACCCAGTACTTC.

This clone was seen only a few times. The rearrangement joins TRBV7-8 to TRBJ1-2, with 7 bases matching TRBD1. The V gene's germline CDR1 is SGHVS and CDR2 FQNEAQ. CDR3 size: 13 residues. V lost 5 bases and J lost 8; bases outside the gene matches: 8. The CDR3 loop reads CASSERQGHGYTF. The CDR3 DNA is TGTGCCAGCAGCGAAAGACAGGGACACGGCTACACCTTC.

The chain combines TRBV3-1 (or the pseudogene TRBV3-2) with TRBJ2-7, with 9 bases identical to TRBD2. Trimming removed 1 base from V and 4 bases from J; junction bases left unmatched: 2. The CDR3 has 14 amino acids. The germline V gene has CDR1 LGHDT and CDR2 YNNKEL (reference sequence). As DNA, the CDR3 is TGTGCCAGCAGCCAAGCAGCGGGGGGATACGAGCAGTACTTC. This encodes CASSQAAGGYEQYF.